This T cell receptor (beta chain) was profiled in a study of blood T cell repertoires in COVID-19. Germline assignment: CDR1 SGHRS and CDR2 YFSETQ. The CDR3 has 15 amino acids. Germline trimming cut 4 bases from V and 8 bases from J; bases unmatched to any gene: 7. Sequencing was performed with immunoSEQ multiplex PCR; in TCRdb, only in-frame clones are kept and a portion is missing. The data show over 300,000 clones, nearly 90% seen once. The rearrangement uses TRBV5-1 and TRBJ1-6; 9 nucleotides align to TRBD1. Material: peripheral blood. The receptor was isolated from a man between 18 and 29 years old with active or convalescent COVID-19. The CDR3 DNA reads as TGCGCCAGCAGCGAAAACAGGGGGCTATATTCACCCCTCCACTTT. It is translated as CASSENRGLYSPLHF.